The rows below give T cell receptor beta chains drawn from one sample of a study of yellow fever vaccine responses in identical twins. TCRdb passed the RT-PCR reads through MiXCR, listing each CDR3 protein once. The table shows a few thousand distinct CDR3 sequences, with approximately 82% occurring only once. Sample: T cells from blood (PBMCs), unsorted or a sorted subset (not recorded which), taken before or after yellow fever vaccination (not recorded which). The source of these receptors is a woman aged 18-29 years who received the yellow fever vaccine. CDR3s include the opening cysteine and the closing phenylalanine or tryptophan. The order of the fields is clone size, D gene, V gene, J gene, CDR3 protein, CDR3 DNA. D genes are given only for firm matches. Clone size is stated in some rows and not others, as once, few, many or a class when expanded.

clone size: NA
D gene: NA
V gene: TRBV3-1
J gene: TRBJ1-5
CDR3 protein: CASSQDLVHQPQHF
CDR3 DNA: TGTGCCAGCAGCCAAGATTTAGTGCATCAGCCCCAGCATTTT

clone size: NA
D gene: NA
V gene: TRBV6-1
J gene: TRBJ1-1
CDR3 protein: CASSGKGTHTEAFF
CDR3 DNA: TGTGCCAGCAGCGGGAAGGGGACACACACTGAAGCTTTCTTT

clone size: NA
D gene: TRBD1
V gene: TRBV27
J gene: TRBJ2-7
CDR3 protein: CASSLWGQPSYEQYF
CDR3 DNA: TGTGCCAGCAGTTTATGGGGACAGCCCTCCTACGAGCAGTACTTC

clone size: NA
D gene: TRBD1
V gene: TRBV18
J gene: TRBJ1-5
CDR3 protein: CASSDRSNQPQHF
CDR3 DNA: TGTGCCAGCTCGGACAGGAGCAATCAGCCCCAGCATTTT

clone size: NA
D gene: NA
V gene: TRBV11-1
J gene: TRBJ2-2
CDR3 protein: CASSLFSGTGELFF
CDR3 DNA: TGTGCCAGCAGCTTATTTTCAGGCACCGGGGAGCTGTTTTTT

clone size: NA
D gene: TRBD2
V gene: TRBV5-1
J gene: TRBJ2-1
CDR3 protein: CASSWSGTSGYNEQFF
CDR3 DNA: TGCGCCAGCAGCTGGTCCGGGACTAGCGGCTACAATGAGCAGTTCTTC

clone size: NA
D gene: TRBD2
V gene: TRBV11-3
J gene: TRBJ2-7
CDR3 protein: CASSLGGIGTSVAEQYF
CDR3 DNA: TGTGCCAGCAGCTTAGGGGGGATCGGGACTAGCGTGGCCGAGCAGTACTTC

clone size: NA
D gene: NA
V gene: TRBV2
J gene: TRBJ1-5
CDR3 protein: CASSGPGNDQPQHF
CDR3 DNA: TGTGCCAGCAGTGGGCCGGGGAACGATCAGCCCCAGCATTTT

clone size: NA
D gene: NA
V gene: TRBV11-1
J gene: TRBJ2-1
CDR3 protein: CASSRLESNNEQFF
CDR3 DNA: TGTGCCAGCAGCAGACTAGAGTCAAACAATGAGCAGTTCTTC

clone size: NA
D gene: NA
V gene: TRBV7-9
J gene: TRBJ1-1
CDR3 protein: CASSLVNTEAFF
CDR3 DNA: TGTGCCAGCAGCTTAGTGAACACTGAAGCTTTCTTT

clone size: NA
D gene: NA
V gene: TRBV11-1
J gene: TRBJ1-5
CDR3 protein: CASSLGGSQPQHF
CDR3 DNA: TGTGCCAGCAGCTTGGGGGGCAGCCAGCCCCAGCATTTT

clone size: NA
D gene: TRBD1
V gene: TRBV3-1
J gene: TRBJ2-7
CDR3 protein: CASSQDIRDRVFF
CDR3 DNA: TGTGCCAGCAGCCAAGATATCCGCGACAGGGTTTTCTTC

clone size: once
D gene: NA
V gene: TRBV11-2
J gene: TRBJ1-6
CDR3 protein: CASSFLHSPLHF
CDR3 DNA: TGTGCCAGCAGCTTTTTACATTCACCCCTCCACTTT

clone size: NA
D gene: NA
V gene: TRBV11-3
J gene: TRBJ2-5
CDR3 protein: CASSLGGKLETQYF
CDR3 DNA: TGTGCCAGCAGCTTAGGGGGCAAACTTGAGACCCAGTACTTC

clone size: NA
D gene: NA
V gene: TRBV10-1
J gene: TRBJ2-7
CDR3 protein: CASSSTGGFGSYEQYF
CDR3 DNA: TGCGCCAGCAGTTCTACTGGGGGGTTCGGCTCCTACGAGCAGTACTTC

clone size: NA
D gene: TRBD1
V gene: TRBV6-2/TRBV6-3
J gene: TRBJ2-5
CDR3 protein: CASSRPGTGVETQYF
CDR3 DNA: TGTGCCAGCAGTCGCCCCGGGACAGGGGTGGAGACCCAGTACTTC

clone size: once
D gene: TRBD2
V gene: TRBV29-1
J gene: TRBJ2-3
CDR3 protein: CSVAGGTDTQYF
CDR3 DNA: TGCAGCGTAGCGGGAGGCACAGATACGCAGTATTTT

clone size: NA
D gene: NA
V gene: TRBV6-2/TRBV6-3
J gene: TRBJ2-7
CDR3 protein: CASSYRQLSSYEQYF
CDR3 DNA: TGTGCCAGCAGTTACCGACAGTTATCCTCCTACGAGCAGTACTTC

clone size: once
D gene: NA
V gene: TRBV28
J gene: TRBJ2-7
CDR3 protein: CASRNTKPGSYEQYF
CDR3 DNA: TGTGCCAGCAGAAATACTAAACCCGGGAGTTACGAGCAGTACTTC

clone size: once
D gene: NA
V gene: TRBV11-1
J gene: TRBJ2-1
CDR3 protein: CASTPLGGGAVNEQFF
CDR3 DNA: TGTGCCAGCACCCCCCTGGGTGGCGGGGCTGTCAATGAGCAGTTCTTC

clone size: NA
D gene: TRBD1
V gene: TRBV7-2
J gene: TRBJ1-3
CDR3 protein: CASSASGTGAGNTIYF
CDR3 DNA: TGTGCCAGCAGCGCCTCCGGGACAGGGGCTGGAAACACCATATATTTT

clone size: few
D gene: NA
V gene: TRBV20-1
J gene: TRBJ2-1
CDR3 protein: CSASQALNEQFF
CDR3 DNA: TGCAGTGCCTCCCAAGCCCTCAATGAGCAGTTCTTC